This TCR beta chain was sequenced in a study of shared clonotypes between healthy human individuals. Study-level findings and limits: Richness estimates generally favored naive over memory subsets. Approximately 4.5% was the fraction of naive CD4 clonotypes found shared across four donors. Tissue TCR repertoires likely differ from these blood-only repertoires.

In the naive CD8 group, cells lacked CD45RO and were positively selected for CCR7, so terminally differentiated effector memory CD45RA+ cells were left out. The table came from immunoSEQ multiplex PCR; TCRdb's copy has only in-frame clones and leaves some out. Of millions of clones listed, about 94% are singletons. The V segment lost 2 bases and the J segment 8 bases; nucleotides outside the gene matches: 9. The length of the CDR3 is 14 residues. The V gene's germline CDR1 is SQVTM and CDR2 ANQGSEA. Comments on this clone: Its antigen is still unknown.

The chain has TRBV29-1 and TRBJ2-1, with 7 bases matching TRBD2. The material sequenced was naive CD8+ T cells sorted from blood. This sequence originates from a man younger than 35 in good health. This CDR3 reads CSVEMWEGHYEQFF. The CDR3 DNA reads TGCAGCGTTGAAATGTGGGAGGGCCATTATGAGCAGTTCTTC.